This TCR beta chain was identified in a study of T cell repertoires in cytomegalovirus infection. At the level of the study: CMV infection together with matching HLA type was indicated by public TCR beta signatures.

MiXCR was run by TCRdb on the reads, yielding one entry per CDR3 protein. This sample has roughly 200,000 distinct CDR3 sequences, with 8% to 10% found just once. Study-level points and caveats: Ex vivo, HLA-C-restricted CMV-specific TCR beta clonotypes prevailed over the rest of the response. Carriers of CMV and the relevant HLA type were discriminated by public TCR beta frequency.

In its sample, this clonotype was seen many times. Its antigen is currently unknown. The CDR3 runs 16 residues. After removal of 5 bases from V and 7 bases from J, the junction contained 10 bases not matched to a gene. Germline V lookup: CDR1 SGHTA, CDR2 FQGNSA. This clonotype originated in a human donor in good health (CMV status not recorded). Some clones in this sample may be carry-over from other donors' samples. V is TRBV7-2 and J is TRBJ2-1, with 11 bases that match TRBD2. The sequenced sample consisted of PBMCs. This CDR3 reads CASSLAGTSGLNEQFF. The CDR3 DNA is TGTGCCAGCAGCCTTGCCGGGACTAGCGGTCTGAATGAGCAGTTCTTC. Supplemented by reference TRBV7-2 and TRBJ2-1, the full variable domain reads GAGVSQSPSNKVTEKGKDVELRCDPISGHTALYWYRQSLGQGLEFLIYFQGNSAPDKSGLPSDRFSAERTGGSVSTLTIQRTQQEDSAVYLCASSLAGTSGLNEQFFGPGTRLTVL.